The entry below gives a single T cell receptor beta chain sequence along with its context. It is likely a read error: a sequence one base away is far more abundant. The data originate from a study of beta chain features in type 1 diabetes. Expressed TCRB transcripts were sequenced because the isolated RNA had all been reverse transcribed beforehand. Some clones are missing from TCRdb's copy, which holds only in-frame ones; the method was immunoSEQ multiplex PCR. The table shows under 300,000 clones, with 25% to 30% occurring only once. Purities in excess of 95% were seen in all sorted populations. This TCR came from a man younger than 40 in good health. The specimen was central memory CD4+ T cells from blood.

DNA of the CDR3: TGTGCCAGCAGTTACGAGGCGAGCGCCTACAATGAGCAGTTCTTC. This codes for CASSYEASAYNEQFF. The chain has TRBV6-6 and TRBJ2-1; D unclear. The CDR3 sequence is 15 residues long. CDR1 and CDR2 (germline): MNHNY, SVGAGI (reference sequence). Deletions cut 2 bases from V and 2 bases from J, with 10 bases between.